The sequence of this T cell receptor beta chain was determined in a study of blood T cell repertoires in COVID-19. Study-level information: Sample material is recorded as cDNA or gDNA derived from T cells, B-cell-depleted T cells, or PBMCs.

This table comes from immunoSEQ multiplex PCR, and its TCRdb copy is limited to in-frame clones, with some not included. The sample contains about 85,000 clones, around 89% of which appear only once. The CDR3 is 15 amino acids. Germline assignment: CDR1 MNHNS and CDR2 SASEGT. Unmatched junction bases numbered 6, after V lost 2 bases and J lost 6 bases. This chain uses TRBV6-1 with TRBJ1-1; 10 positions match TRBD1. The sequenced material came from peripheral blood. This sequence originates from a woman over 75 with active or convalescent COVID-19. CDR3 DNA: TGTGCCAGCAGTGAATTAGGGGGACAGGGGCCTGAAGCTTTCTTT. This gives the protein CASSELGGQGPEAFF.